The clone carrying this T cell receptor (beta chain) was found many times. Its specificity is not known. The sample is drawn from a study of T cells in Graves' hyperthyroidism and ophthalmopathy. The study's findings and limits: Ophthalmopathy could be told apart from stable hyperthyroidism with a 13 V-J model.

There were TCR beta CDR3 regions amplified from RNA transcripts. Initially, a first-round RT-PCR of the TCR CDR3 employed the HTBI primer set. From the multiplex PCR reads, TCRdb called clonotypes with MiXCR, one entry per CDR3 protein. The repertoire holds around 400,000 distinct CDR3 sequences, with around a quarter as singletons. The CDR3 spans 15 residues. The germline V gene encodes CDR1 SGHRS and CDR2 YFSETQ. Trimming shortened V by 0 bases and J by 6 bases, and 13 bases separated the two germline ends. Patients counted as stable if ophthalmopathy did not develop within 18 months. Lactation, pregnancy, other autoimmune disease or uncontrolled infection excluded patients. Diagnoses were made from clinical symptoms, serum measures (thyroxine and TRAb), thyroid ultrasound and orbital computed tomography.

The rearrangement joins TRBV5-1 to TRBJ2-1; D perhaps matches TRBD2 (6 bases). The specimen sequenced was blood. This clonotype originated in a man aged 50 to 59 with Graves' hyperthyroidism. CDR3 coding DNA: TGCGCCAGCAGCTTGGACGGGAGAGGTGGCAATGAGCAGTTCTTC. It yields the protein CASSLDGRGGNEQFF. Full variable domain (remainder filled in from reference TRBV5-1 and TRBJ2-1): KAGVTQTPRYLIKTRGQQVTLSCSPISGHRSVSWYQQTPGQGLQFLFEYFSETQRNKGNFPGRFSGRQFSNSRSEMNVSTLELGDSALYLCASSLDGRGGNEQFFGPGTRLTVL.